These T cell receptor beta chains were read from a single sample in a study of CD8+CD57+ T cells in acquired aplastic anemia. Using its own MiXCR run on the reads, TCRdb lists one record per CDR3 protein. The repertoire consists of 150,000 to 200,000 distinct CDR3 sequences, with around 48% occurring once and the leading ten covering around 2.9%. What was sequenced was sorted CD4+, CD8+, or CD8+CD57+ T cells (not recorded which) from PBMCs. These receptors all stem from a human donor with aplastic anemia. Each CDR3 is given with its conserved first and last residue. A D gene is named only where the DNA matches it firmly. Expanded clones are given a class, and other clones once, few, many or no size at all.

abundance: -; len: 15; v_gene: TRBV10-3; d_gene: -; j_gene: TRBJ1-4; CDR3nt: TGTGCCAGCAGTTACTCAGGAACAGTTAATGAAAAACTGTTTTTT; CDR3aa: CASSYSGTVNEKLFF
abundance: many; len: 15; v_gene: TRBV6-1; d_gene: TRBD2; j_gene: TRBJ2-7; CDR3nt: TGTGCCAGCACTCCGGGGGCGGGAGGAACCTACGAGCAGTACTTC; CDR3aa: CASTPGAGGTYEQYF
abundance: few; len: 13; v_gene: TRBV10-3; d_gene: -; j_gene: TRBJ1-2; CDR3nt: TGTGCCATCAGTGAGTCGGGGTATGGTGGCTACACCTTC; CDR3aa: CAISESGYGGYTF
abundance: -; len: 15; v_gene: TRBV12-3/TRBV12-4; d_gene: TRBD2; j_gene: TRBJ2-7; CDR3nt: TGTGCCAGCAGCCGTACGAGCGGGGGGACCTACGAGCAGTACTTC; CDR3aa: CASSRTSGGTYEQYF
abundance: once; len: 14; v_gene: TRBV10-3; d_gene: TRBD1; j_gene: TRBJ1-5; CDR3nt: TGTGCCAGTACTACGACAGGGCGGAATCAGCCCCAGCATTTT; CDR3aa: CASTTTGRNQPQHF
abundance: few; len: 16; v_gene: TRBV7-3; d_gene: TRBD1; j_gene: TRBJ1-1; CDR3nt: TGTGCCAGCAGCTTAGGCCCCCTGACAGGGGCCCGTGAAGCTTTCTTT; CDR3aa: CASSLGPLTGAREAFF
abundance: -; len: 16; v_gene: TRBV19; d_gene: TRBD1; j_gene: TRBJ1-5; CDR3nt: TGTGCCAGCACTCCGGGGGACAGGGGGCGGGAGCAGCCCCAGCATTTT; CDR3aa: CASTPGDRGREQPQHF
abundance: many; len: 13; v_gene: TRBV7-3; d_gene: -; j_gene: TRBJ1-1; CDR3nt: TGTGCCAGCAGCTCAGGCAGGAACACTGAAGCTTTCTTT; CDR3aa: CASSSGRNTEAFF
abundance: few; len: 16; v_gene: TRBV11-1; d_gene: -; j_gene: TRBJ2-2; CDR3nt: TGTGCCAGCAGCTTAAGAGGGATCACGAACACCGGGGAGCTGTTTTTT; CDR3aa: CASSLRGITNTGELFF
abundance: -; len: 14; v_gene: TRBV19; d_gene: -; j_gene: TRBJ1-6; CDR3nt: TGTGCCAGTAGTATCGGCCAAAGAAATTCACCTCTCCACTTT; CDR3aa: CASSIGQRNSPLHF
abundance: -; len: 13; v_gene: TRBV27; d_gene: -; j_gene: TRBJ2-3; CDR3nt: TGTGCCAGCAGTTACTCGCAGTCAGATACGCAGTATTTT; CDR3aa: CASSYSQSDTQYF
abundance: -; len: 14; v_gene: TRBV9; d_gene: TRBD1; j_gene: TRBJ2-3; CDR3nt: TGTGCCAGCAGCGAGGGGGACAGGGTAGATACGCAGTATTTT; CDR3aa: CASSEGDRVDTQYF
abundance: many; len: 14; v_gene: TRBV24-1; d_gene: -; j_gene: TRBJ2-3; CDR3nt: TGTGCCACCAGTGAGAGGGGGGGTGCAGATACGCAGTATTTT; CDR3aa: CATSERGGADTQYF
abundance: -; len: 13; v_gene: TRBV29-1; d_gene: TRBD1; j_gene: TRBJ1-2; CDR3nt: TGCAGCGGCTGGGACAGCGCCGAGTATGGCTACACCTTC; CDR3aa: CSGWDSAEYGYTF
abundance: -; len: 10; v_gene: TRBV19; d_gene: -; j_gene: TRBJ1-1; CDR3nt: TGTGCCGGTAGGGGCCAGGAAGCTTTCTTT; CDR3aa: CAGRGQEAFF
abundance: many; len: 13; v_gene: TRBV27; d_gene: TRBD1; j_gene: TRBJ1-5; CDR3nt: TGTGCCAGCGGACAGGGGGTAACACAGCCCCAGCATTTT; CDR3aa: CASGQGVTQPQHF
abundance: once; len: 13; v_gene: TRBV7-6; d_gene: -; j_gene: TRBJ2-2; CDR3nt: TGTGCCAGCAGCAGCGCTCAGGGCGGGGAGCTGTTTTTT; CDR3aa: CASSSAQGGELFF
abundance: many; len: 14; v_gene: TRBV7-9; d_gene: -; j_gene: TRBJ2-3; CDR3nt: TGTGCCAGCCAGGGACTCCAGGTTGGAGATACGCAGTATTTT; CDR3aa: CASQGLQVGDTQYF
abundance: few; len: 14; v_gene: TRBV25-1; d_gene: TRBD1; j_gene: TRBJ1-3; CDR3nt: TGTGCCAGCAGTCCCTCGGGACAGGGGAACACCATATATTTT; CDR3aa: CASSPSGQGNTIYF
abundance: -; len: 16; v_gene: TRBV29-1; d_gene: TRBD2; j_gene: TRBJ2-1; CDR3nt: TGCAGCGTTAGGGGGACTAGCGGGTCTTCCTACAATGAGCAGTTCTTC; CDR3aa: CSVRGTSGSSYNEQFF
abundance: -; len: 14; v_gene: TRBV4-1; d_gene: TRBD1; j_gene: TRBJ2-7; CDR3nt: TGCGCCAGCAGCCGCGAGACAGGGCGGTACGAGCAGTACTTC; CDR3aa: CASSRETGRYEQYF
abundance: many; len: 13; v_gene: TRBV10-3; d_gene: TRBD2; j_gene: TRBJ2-3; CDR3nt: TGTGCCAACAAGGTGCGGGAGGGCGATACGCAGTATTTT; CDR3aa: CANKVREGDTQYF
abundance: -; len: 16; v_gene: TRBV7-8; d_gene: -; j_gene: TRBJ2-3; CDR3nt: TGTGCCAGCAGCTTAGCGGGCAGGATTCTGACAGATACGCAGTATTTT; CDR3aa: CASSLAGRILTDTQYF
abundance: -; len: 14; v_gene: TRBV2; d_gene: -; j_gene: TRBJ2-7; CDR3nt: TGTGCCAGCAGTGGGTCGGTTGTTCCTACGAAGCAGTACTTC; CDR3aa: CASSGSVVPTKQYF